This entry lists 18 T cell receptor beta chains sequenced from one sample in a study of T cells after posttransplantation cyclophosphamide. Profiling relied on immunoSEQ multiplex PCR, and the TCRdb table lists in-frame clones only, not all of them. Listed here are 25,000 to 30,000 clones without any singletons, the top ten holding about 1.5%. The specimen was PBMCs. The receptor source for this set is a man in his fifties in good health, CMV-negative, and a related stem cell transplant donor.

Ten or more counts support this clone. The CDR3 sequence: CASSQGQGPYEQYF. CDR3 DNA: TGTGCCAGCAGCCAGGGACAGGGGCCCTACGAGCAGTACTTC. The chain couples TRBV7-7 to TRBJ2-7, with 10 bases matching TRBD1. The V gene's germline CDR1 is SSHAT and CDR2 FNYEAQ (reference sequence). Trimming took 5 bases from V and 2 from J; bases not matched to a gene: 3. This CDR3 region has 14 residues. The full variable domain, rest sourced from reference TRBV7-7 and TRBJ2-7, is GAGVSQSPRYKVTKRGQDVTLRCDPISSHATLYWYQQALGQGPEFLTYFNYEAQPDKSGLPSDRFSAERPEGSISTLTIQRTEQRDSAMYRCASSQGQGPYEQYFGPGTRLTVT.

This clone was counted at least ten times. The chain recombines TRBV20-1 with TRBJ2-7, with no clear D. Trimming removed 5 bases at V and 0 bases at J, with 5 bases between. Per germline, CDR1 DFQATT and CDR2 SNEGSKA (reference sequence). This CDR3 has 11 residues. This chain's CDR3 is CSAYSSYEQYF. The CDR3, as DNA: TGCAGTGCTTACAGCTCCTACGAGCAGTACTTC.

This clone was seen many times. The chain couples TRBV12-5 to TRBJ1-1; D is possibly TRBD1 (5 bases). Germline V gene data show CDR1 as LGHNT and CDR2 as FRNRAP. This CDR3 is built from 13 residues. Trimming took 5 bases from V and 1 from J, leaving 8 bases between them. The CDR3 region has the DNA TGTGCTAGTGGTCCCCAGGGGAACACTGAAGCTTTCTTT. Its translation is CASGPQGNTEAFF. The entire variable domain, with the rest obtained from reference TRBV12-5 and TRBJ1-1, is as follows: DARVTQTPRHKVTEMGQEVTMRCQPILGHNTVFWYRQTMMQGLELLAYFRNRAPLDDSGMPKDRFSAEMPDATLATLKIQPSEPRDSAVYFCASGPQGNTEAFFGQGTRLTVV.

This clone was recorded at least ten times. The rearrangement uses TRBV6-5 and TRBJ2-7; 10 nucleotides agree with TRBD2. The CDR3 is made up of 15 amino acids. Germline CDR1 reads MNHEY; CDR2 reads SVGAGI. The V and J ends lost 4 bases and 3 bases, in that order; junction bases with no gene match: 6. The CDR3 protein is CASSSWTSGNYEQYF. The CDR3 region has the DNA TGTGCCAGCAGTTCTTGGACTAGCGGAAACTACGAGCAGTACTTC.

This clone has a count of ten or more. CDR3 region: CASRVGQRGEQYF. CDR3 DNA sequence: TGTGCCAGCAGGGTGGGACAGAGAGGCGAGCAGTACTTC. The chain links TRBV28 to TRBJ2-7; 7 nucleotides agree with TRBD1. Germline V gives CDR1 MDHEN, CDR2 SYDVKM. The length of the CDR3 is 13 residues. J lost 6 bases, V lost 6 bases, and 8 bases had no gene match.

Ten or more counts support this clone. The chain recombines TRBV29-1 with TRBJ2-5; 7 bases fit TRBD1. This CDR3 has 12 amino acids. The V gene end was trimmed by 8 bases and the J gene end by 5 bases; junction bases not matched to a gene: 8. Germline CDR1 is SQVTM and CDR2 is ANQGSEA. The CDR3 DNA is TGCAGCTCAAGTAAGGGACAGGAGACCCAGTACTTC. This codes for CSSSKGQETQYF.

There are many counts of this clone. The J gene is TRBJ1-2, the V gene TRBV6-5; D ambiguous. CDR1 is MNHEY and CDR2 is SVGAGI in the germline V gene. V lost 6 bases to trimming and J lost 2 bases, with 10 bases between them. The CDR3 is 13 residues long. CDR3 protein: CASRETQNYGYTF. CDR3 DNA sequence: TGTGCCAGCAGAGAGACACAAAACTATGGCTACACCTTC.

The table lists this clone with many counts. The chain employs TRBV10-3 and TRBJ2-3, with D tentatively TRBD2 (5 bases). The germline CDR1 and CDR2 sequences are ENHRY and SYGVKD. The V gene lost 7 bases and the J gene lost 1 base, with 18 bases spanning the gap. The CDR3 consists of 16 residues. CDR3 sequence: CAITSSGAGGTDTQYF. The CDR3 DNA reads TGTGCCATCACGTCCAGCGGCGCTGGCGGCACAGATACGCAGTATTTT.

In this sample, this clone turned up many times. The rearrangement uses TRBV10-1 and TRBJ1-3; D gene ambiguous. The CDR3 is 14 residues long. Trimming cost V 0 bases and J 4 bases, with 7 bases left between them. CDR1 and CDR2 (germline): WNHNN, SYGVQD (reference sequence). The CDR3 region has the DNA TGCGCCAGCAGTGAGTCGACGGGGGGAAACACCATATATTTT. Translation: CASSESTGGNTIYF.

This clone appeared many times. The V gene is TRBV7-9, the J gene TRBJ1-1, with 7 bases that match TRBD1. Germline lookup yields CDR1 SEHNR and CDR2 FQNEAQ (reference sequence). V trimming: 3 bases; J trimming: 11 bases; junction bases outside the gene matches: 6. CDR3 length equals 12 residues. This CDR3 reads CASSLTGRGAFF. In nucleotides, the CDR3 is TGTGCCAGCAGCTTGACAGGGCGCGGGGCTTTCTTT.

This clone was counted ten times or more. The rearrangement links TRBV7-3 to TRBJ2-7; no clear D. Trimming took 3 bases from V and 3 from J, leaving 9 bases between them. Germline loops: CDR1 SGHTA, CDR2 FQGTGA. This CDR3 has 13 amino acids. The CDR3: CASSLTPSYEQYF. The CDR3 nucleotides read TGTGCCAGCAGCTTGACTCCTAGCTACGAGCAGTACTTC.

Many counts were recorded for this clone. The genes are TRBV29-1 and TRBJ1-1, with unresolved D. V lost 3 bases and J 4 bases, leaving 3 bases between the germline ends. The CDR3 runs to 10 residues. CDR1 and CDR2 (germline): SQVTM, ANQGSEA. Here the CDR3 DNA reads TGCAGCGTTGACCGCACTGAAGCTTTCTTT. It specifies CSVDRTEAFF.

This clone was counted only a few times. Since a much larger clone is just one base distant, this may be a read error. Within the sample, other DNA sequences also encode this same CDR3. The chain uses TRBV11-3 and TRBJ2-1; 9 positions match TRBD2. The CDR3 extends over 15 amino acids. V lost 6 bases and J lost 10; bases outside the gene matches: 13. Per the germline V gene, CDR1 is SGHNT and CDR2 is YENEEA. The CDR3 DNA follows: TGTGCCAGCAGTCAAGAGGGGCGGGGGGGCAACGAGCAGTTCTTC. It codes for CASSQEGRGGNEQFF. Full variable domain (remainder filled in from reference TRBV11-3 and TRBJ2-1): EAGVVQSPRYKIIEKKQPVAFWCNPISGHNTLYWYLQNLGQGPELLIRYENEEAVDDSQLPKDRFSAERLKGVDSTLKIQPAELGDSAVYLCASSQEGRGGNEQFFGPGTRLTVL.

This clone was detected ten times or more. This chain joins TRBV7-2 and TRBJ2-7; 7 nucleotides line up with TRBD1. This CDR3 spans 13 amino acids. V lost 8 bases to trimming and J lost 2 bases; unmatched junction nucleotides: 6. In germline, CDR1 is SGHTA, CDR2 FQGNSA. CDR3 DNA: TGTGCCAGCGCGCCCGGGACAGCCTACGAGCAGTACTTC. It specifies CASAPGTAYEQYF.

This clone appeared many times. The chain employs TRBV9 and TRBJ2-7; 13 bases match TRBD2. Germline V gene data show CDR1 as SGDLS and CDR2 as YYNGEE. V shed 4 bases and J 2 bases; nucleotides not matched to a gene: 6. The CDR3 is made up of 16 amino acids. In DNA, the CDR3 is TGTGCCAGCAGCCCAATCGGGACTAGCGGGGCCTACGAGCAGTACTTC. Its translation is CASSPIGTSGAYEQYF. The variable domain in full, completed from reference TRBV9 and TRBJ2-7, reads DSGVTQTPKHLITATGQRVTLRCSPRSGDLSVYWYQQSLDQGLQFLIQYYNGEERAKGNILERFSAQQFPDLHSELNLSSLELGDSALYFCASSPIGTSGAYEQYFGPGTRLTVT.

This clone showed up many times. The CDR3 loop reads CSVVASAYNEQFF. The CDR3 region has the DNA TGCAGCGTTGTGGCTAGCGCATACAATGAGCAGTTCTTC. The chain employs TRBV29-1 and TRBJ2-1; perhaps TRBD2 as D (6 bases). Germline lookup yields CDR1 SQVTM and CDR2 ANQGSEA. CDR3 length equals 13 residues. V was shortened by 4 bases and J by 4 bases, with 11 bases between the two germline ends.

Many counts were recorded for this clone. The CDR3 nucleotides are TGTGCCACCAGCAGGGACAGGGTGCACAATGAGCAGTTCTTC. This codes for CATSRDRVHNEQFF. The V and J genes are TRBV15 and TRBJ2-1; 8 positions match TRBD1. The CDR3 has 14 residues. Trimming cost V 3 bases and J 5 bases; bases outside gene matches: 3. Germline CDR1 is LNHNV and CDR2 is YYDKDF (reference sequence).

This clone was observed many times. The chain couples TRBV2 to TRBJ1-3; D remains ambiguous. There are 14 residues in the CDR3. V was clipped by 4 bases and J by 3 bases, with 10 bases between them. The germline V gene has CDR1 SNHLY and CDR2 FYNNEI. CDR3 loop: CASSGEGYGNTIYF. Here the CDR3 DNA reads TGTGCCAGCAGTGGAGAGGGTTATGGAAACACCATATATTTT. Supplemented by reference TRBV2 and TRBJ1-3, the full variable domain reads EPEVTQTPSHQVTQMGQEVILRCVPISNHLYFYWYRQILGQKVEFLVSFYNNEISEKSEIFDDQFSVERPDGSNFTLKIRSTKLEDSAMYFCASSGEGYGNTIYFGEGSWLTVV.